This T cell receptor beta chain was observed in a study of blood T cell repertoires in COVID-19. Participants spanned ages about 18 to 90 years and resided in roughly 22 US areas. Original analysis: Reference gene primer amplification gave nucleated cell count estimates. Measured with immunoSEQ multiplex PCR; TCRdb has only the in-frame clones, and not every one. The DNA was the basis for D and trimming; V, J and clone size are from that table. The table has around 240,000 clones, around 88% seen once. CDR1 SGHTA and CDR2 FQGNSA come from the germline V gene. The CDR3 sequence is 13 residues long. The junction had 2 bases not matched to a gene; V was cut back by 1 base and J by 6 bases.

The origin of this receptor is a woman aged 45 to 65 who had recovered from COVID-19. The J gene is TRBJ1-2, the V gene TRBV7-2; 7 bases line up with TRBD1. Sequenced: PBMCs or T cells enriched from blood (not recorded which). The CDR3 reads CASSLVTGDGYTF. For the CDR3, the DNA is TGTGCCAGCAGCTTAGTAACAGGGGATGGCTACACCTTC.